The clone carrying this T cell receptor beta chain was counted ten times or more. What it binds is unknown. The TCR beta CDR3 regions underwent amplification using RNA transcripts as the source. The study used the HTBI primer set for a first-round RT-PCR of the TCR CDR3. Each CDR3 protein is one row after TCRdb ran MiXCR on the multiplex PCR reads. This table holds fewer than 650,000 distinct CDR3 sequences, approximately 15% found once. Germline loops: CDR1 KGHSH, CDR2 LQKENI. V was shortened by 3 bases and J by 7 bases, with 13 bases between the two germline ends. The CDR3 extends over 15 amino acids. The data derive from a study of T cells in Graves' hyperthyroidism and ophthalmopathy. Overall study context: Peripheral blood was collected at initial diagnosis, before any treatment.

Study-wide results and limits: Ophthalmopathy was separated from stable hyperthyroidism by a 13 V-J model. Blood shared most expanded thyroid clonotypes above 0.001.

The chain links TRBV18 to TRBJ1-6; D may be TRBD1 (6 bases). The source is a woman between 40 and 50 years old with Graves' hyperthyroidism. The material sequenced was blood. This CDR3 is CASSPGGRANSPLHF. The CDR3 nucleotides are TGTGCCAGCTCACCTGGGGGCAGGGCCAATTCACCCCTCCACTTT.